This TCR beta chain was identified during a study of CD8 T cells in Susac syndrome. Overall study findings and caveats: TCR sequencing and HLA analysis covered a relatively small number of individuals.

Peripheral blood CD8+ and CD4+ T cells were profiled by TCR beta sequencing. Germline CDR1 and CDR2: DFQATT and SNEGSKA (reference sequence). Unmatched junction bases numbered 6, after V lost 0 bases and J lost 6 bases. The CDR3 spans 15 residues. Note on this clonotype: Its matching antigen is unknown.

RNA, at about 0.45 to 1 ug, was reverse transcribed with random hexamers. Using its own MiXCR run on the immunoSEQ multiplex PCR reads, TCRdb lists one record per CDR3 protein. This sample yields about 240,000 distinct CDR3 sequences, of which around 96% are seen a single time; under 0.12% belongs to the top ten. The sequence was collected from a human donor with Susac syndrome. The sequencing sample was made of CD4+ T cells from PBMCs. The V gene is TRBV20-1, the J gene TRBJ2-7; 12 bases match TRBD2. CDR3 protein: CSARDQTSGRFEQYF. The CDR3 region has the DNA TGCAGTGCTAGAGATCAAACTAGCGGGAGGTTCGAGCAGTACTTC.